This is a list of T cell receptor beta chains from one sample in a study of a mutant IDH1 vaccine in newly diagnosed glioma. Here immunoSEQ multiplex PCR was the method, and the copy in TCRdb shows in-frame clones only, minus some. This sample has roughly 99,000 clones, with 70% to 90% found just once. The sample in question was PBMCs, obtained from a glioma patient treated with radiotherapy, temozolomide or both. Source of these receptors: a woman in her forties or fifties with glioma. The CDR3 runs from the conserved cysteine through the conserved F or W. Fields, in order: V gene, J gene, D gene, clone size, CDR3 length, CDR3 protein, CDR3 DNA. D genes are given only for firm matches. Clone sizes are given selectively: once, few, many, or a class where the clone is expanded.

TRBV5-6,TRBJ1-6,TRBD1,.,14,CASSWGQDNSPLHF,TGTGCCAGCAGCTGGGGACAGGATAATTCACCCCTCCACTTT
TRBV30,TRBJ2-1,TRBD2,once,15,CAWSLAGVSYNEQFF,TGTGCCTGGAGTCTAGCGGGAGTCTCCTACAATGAGCAGTTCTTC
TRBV10-3,TRBJ2-2,.,.,14,CAIAIAANTGELFF,TGTGCCATCGCTATAGCGGCTAACACCGGGGAGCTGTTTTTT
TRBV28,TRBJ2-7,.,.,13,CASSPPGSYEQYF,TGTGCCAGCAGTCCCCCAGGATCCTACGAGCAGTACTTC
TRBV7-9,TRBJ2-1,TRBD1,.,15,CASSLRTGSGDEQFF,TGTGCCAGCAGCTTAAGGACAGGGTCAGGGGATGAGCAGTTCTTC
TRBV7-9,TRBJ1-4,.,.,16,CASSSTGDRANEKLFF,TGTGCCAGCAGCTCAACGGGCGACAGAGCTAATGAAAAACTGTTTTTT
TRBV5-1,TRBJ2-1,TRBD2,.,15,CASSFPGTSGREQFF,TGCGCCAGCAGCTTCCCCGGGACTAGCGGTCGTGAGCAGTTCTTC
TRBV27,TRBJ2-7,TRBD2,once,15,CASSLLAGGPGEQYF,TGTGCCAGCAGCCTACTAGCGGGAGGGCCCGGGGAGCAGTACTTC
TRBV10-3,TRBJ1-5,.,.,18,CAISATISLQGSNQPQHF,TGTGCCATCAGTGCCACAATCTCCTTGCAGGGCAGCAATCAGCCCCAGCATTTT
TRBV6-1,TRBJ2-5,TRBD2,.,16,CASSEAWAGVGETQYF,TGTGCCAGCAGTGAAGCCTGGGCGGGAGTTGGCGAGACCCAGTACTTC
TRBV29-1,TRBJ1-2,TRBD1,.,12,CSETDRVHGYTF,TGCAGCGAGACGGACAGGGTGCATGGCTACACCTTC
TRBV27,TRBJ2-7,.,.,13,CASSLAGKDEQYF,TGTGCCAGCAGTTTGGCGGGGAAGGACGAGCAGTACTTC
TRBV29-1,TRBJ2-3,.,.,13,CSVGGVDTDTQYF,TGCAGCGTTGGAGGGGTCGACACAGATACGCAGTATTTT
TRBV18,TRBJ2-7,.,.,14,CASSLTSSVDEQYF,TGTGCCAGCTCTCTTACTAGCTCGGTCGACGAGCAGTACTTC
TRBV6-1,TRBJ1-1,.,.,15,CASSRDPHGPTEAFF,TGTGCCAGCAGCCGGGACCCCCACGGCCCAACTGAAGCTTTCTTT
TRBV27,TRBJ2-7,.,once,15,CASWRPGATRYEQYF,TGTGCCAGCTGGAGACCGGGGGCTACACGTTACGAGCAGTACTTC
TRBV28,TRBJ1-1,TRBD1,.,15,CASTLDRGANTEAFF,TGTGCCAGCACCCTGGACAGGGGCGCGAACACTGAAGCTTTCTTT
TRBV2,TRBJ2-5,.,.,13,CASSGEIRETQYF,TGTGCCAGCAGTGGGGAGATCCGAGAGACCCAGTACTTC
TRBV6-5,TRBJ1-1,TRBD1,few,14,CASSKDRKSTEAFF,TGTGCCAGCAGCAAGGACAGGAAGAGTACTGAAGCTTTCTTT
TRBV6-1,TRBJ2-3,.,.,11,CASKTTRTQYF,TGTGCCAGCAAGACGACTAGGACGCAGTATTTT
TRBV6-5,TRBJ1-5,.,.,13,CASGRGVGQPQHF,TGTGCCAGCGGAAGGGGGGTGGGTCAGCCCCAGCATTTT
TRBV30,TRBJ2-5,TRBD2,.,13,CAWSRDYIETQYF,TGTGCCTGGTCCCGGGACTACATTGAGACCCAGTACTTC
TRBV7-9,TRBJ2-2,.,.,16,CASSSMGVANTGELFF,TGTGCCAGCAGCTCCATGGGGGTAGCGAACACCGGGGAGCTGTTTTTT
TRBV7-9,TRBJ2-7,TRBD1,.,14,CASSLQTGLNEQYF,TGTGCCAGCAGCTTACAGACAGGGCTAAACGAGCAGTACTTC
TRBV18,TRBJ2-1,TRBD2,.,16,CASSPLASGGYNEQFF,TGTGCCAGCTCACCCCTGGCTAGCGGAGGCTACAATGAGCAGTTCTTC
TRBV10-1,TRBJ2-2,.,.,16,CASSDTRAPNTGELFF,TGCGCCAGCAGTGATACGCGGGCCCCGAACACCGGGGAGCTGTTTTTT
TRBV6-6,TRBJ2-3,.,once,14,CASFPGLSTDTQYF,TGTGCCAGCTTCCCCGGACTGAGCACAGATACGCAGTATTTT